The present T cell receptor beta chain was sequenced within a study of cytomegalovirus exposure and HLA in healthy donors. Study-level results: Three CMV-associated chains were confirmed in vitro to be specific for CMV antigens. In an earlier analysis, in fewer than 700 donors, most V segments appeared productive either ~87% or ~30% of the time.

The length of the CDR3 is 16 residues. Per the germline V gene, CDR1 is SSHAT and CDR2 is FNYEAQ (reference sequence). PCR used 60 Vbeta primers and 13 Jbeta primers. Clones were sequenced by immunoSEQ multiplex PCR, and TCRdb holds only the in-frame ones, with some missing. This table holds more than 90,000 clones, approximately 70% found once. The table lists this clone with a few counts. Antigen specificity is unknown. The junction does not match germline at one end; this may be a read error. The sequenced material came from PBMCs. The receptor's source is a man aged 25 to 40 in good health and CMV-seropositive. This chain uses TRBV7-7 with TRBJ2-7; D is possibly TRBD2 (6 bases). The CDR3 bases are TGTGCTAGCAGCCCCTCCCCGGGAGCGAACCCCTACGAGCAGTACTTC. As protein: CASSPSPGANPYEQYF.